Shown below are 24 T cell receptor beta chains from a single sample sequenced in a study of T cell changes during pregnancy in multiple sclerosis. Some clones are missing from TCRdb's copy, which holds only in-frame ones; the method was immunoSEQ multiplex PCR. The sample lists 91,000 or so clones, approximately 94% seen once, with over 0.85% in the top ten. Material: peripheral blood, obtained after pregnancy. Receptors were obtained from a female donor with multiple sclerosis, enrolled in a pregnancy study.

The chain couples TRBV4-1 to TRBJ2-7; D may be TRBD1 (6 bases). Germline CDR1 and CDR2: MGHRA and YSYEKL. The CDR3 has 15 residues. V was trimmed by 0 bases and J by 2 bases, leaving 11 bases between them. Written as DNA, the CDR3 is TGCGCCAGCAGCCAAGATTACAGGGAGACCTACGAGCAGTACTTC. Encoded protein: CASSQDYRETYEQYF.

The gene calls are TRBV28 and TRBJ2-7, with 9 bases matching TRBD1. Germline loops: CDR1 MDHEN, CDR2 SYDVKM. The CDR3 is made up of 14 amino acids. After removal of 6 bases from V and 5 bases from J, the junction contained 8 bases not matched to a gene. In nucleotides, the CDR3 is TGTGCCAGCAGCCCTGGGTGGGACAGGGACGAGCAGTACTTC. Residues: CASSPGWDRDEQYF.

The chain employs TRBV6-5 and TRBJ1-5, with 7 bases identical to TRBD1. CDR1 MNHEY and CDR2 SVGAGI come from the germline V gene. There are 15 residues in the CDR3. The V gene end was trimmed by 6 bases and the J gene end by 6 bases; junction bases not matched to a gene: 11. The CDR3 DNA sequence: TGTGCCAGCAGCGCCTACAGGGGTTTGGCTCAGCCCCAGCATTTT. The encoded protein is CASSAYRGLAQPQHF.

The chain carries TRBV9 and TRBJ2-7, with 8 bases identical to TRBD2. V was clipped by 7 bases and J by 5 bases; unmatched bases: 14. This CDR3 has 15 amino acids. Germline values: CDR1 SGDLS, CDR2 YYNGEE. The CDR3 loop is CASAATSGMLDEQYF. As DNA, the CDR3 is TGTGCCAGCGCAGCCACTAGCGGTATGCTGGACGAGCAGTACTTC.

The CDR3: CASSPIMERETQYF. CDR3 nucleotides: TGCGCCAGCAGCCCAATCATGGAGCGGGAGACCCAGTACTTC. The rearrangement uses TRBV5-1 and TRBJ2-5, with D possibly TRBD2 on 5 matching bases. Germline CDR1 and CDR2: SGHRS and YFSETQ. The CDR3 length is 14 residues. Deletions cut 4 bases from V and 5 bases from J, with 15 bases between.

The CDR3 bases are TGTGCCAGCAGCACACCCCATGGCGGGAGGGCCACCGGGGAGCTGTTTTTT. Its translation is CASSTPHGGRATGELFF. This sequence joins TRBV7-9 and TRBJ2-2; 9 nucleotides match TRBD2. This CDR3 contains 17 residues. In germline, CDR1 is SEHNR, CDR2 FQNEAQ (reference sequence). Germline trimming cut 5 bases from V and 4 bases from J; bases unmatched to any gene: 11.

The chain joins TRBV5-1 to TRBJ2-7, with D perhaps matching TRBD1 (6 bases). The CDR3 contains 14 residues. Looked up from germline, CDR1 is SGHRS and CDR2 is YFSETQ. V dropped 1 base and J dropped 1 base, with 9 bases sitting between them. As DNA, the CDR3 is TGCGCCAGCAGCTTGACAGGGCCATCCTACGAGCAGTACTTC. As protein: CASSLTGPSYEQYF.

The chain recombines TRBV5-1 with TRBJ2-2; 12 bases fit TRBD2. CDR1 SGHRS and CDR2 YFSETQ come from the germline V gene. The CDR3 is 19 residues long. The V segment lost 0 bases and the J segment 1 base; nucleotides outside the gene matches: 7. The CDR3 spells CASSLVRLAGARNTGELFF. DNA for the CDR3: TGCGCCAGCAGCTTGGTTAGACTAGCGGGGGCGCGGAACACCGGGGAGCTGTTTTTT.

V gene TRBV27 combines with J gene TRBJ2-3; TRBD1 agrees at 7 bases. The CDR3 spans 13 residues. Germline-derived CDR1 and CDR2 are MNHEY and SMNVEV (reference sequence). V dropped 7 bases and J dropped 5; count of bases not matched to a gene: 6. The CDR3, as DNA: TGTGCCAGCAAGGACAGGATCAGAGATACGCAGTATTTT. Residues: CASKDRIRDTQYF.

The rearrangement joins TRBV19 to TRBJ2-1; the match to TRBD2 covers 7 bases. Looked up from germline, CDR1 is LNHDA and CDR2 is SQIVND (reference sequence). Trimming at V came to 3 bases and at J to 13 bases, leaving 15 bases not matched to a gene. This CDR3 is 15 amino acids long. This CDR3 is CASSMGFLGGGRQFF. CDR3 nucleotides: TGTGCCAGTAGTATGGGCTTTCTTGGGGGAGGGCGTCAGTTCTTC.

The chain is built from TRBV7-3 and TRBJ2-3, with D possibly TRBD1 on 5 matching bases. The CDR3 length is 13 residues. V dropped 5 bases and J dropped 0 bases, with 6 bases sitting between them. CDR1 and CDR2 from the germline V gene are SGHTA and FQGTGA. The DNA of the CDR3 is TGTGCCAGCAGCCCAGGGAGCACAGATACGCAGTATTTT. Translating it yields CASSPGSTDTQYF.

The chain combines TRBV20-1 with TRBJ2-4, with D uncertain. The CDR3 consists of 11 residues. Germline values: CDR1 DFQATT, CDR2 SNEGSKA (reference sequence). V gave up 4 bases and J gave up 6 bases, with 7 bases separating them. The DNA of the CDR3 is TGCAGTGCTATCTCAGGAAACATTCAGTACTTC. Protein product: CSAISGNIQYF.

The V gene is TRBV4-2, the J gene TRBJ2-7; 7 nucleotides match TRBD1. The ends lost 2 bases at V and 0 bases at J; junction bases unmatched: 7. The germline CDR1 and CDR2 sequences are LGHNA and YNFKEQ. The CDR3 totals 16 residues. The CDR3 protein is CASSQNPTGSSYEQYF. Here the CDR3 DNA reads TGTGCCAGCAGCCAAAACCCGACAGGGAGCTCCTACGAGCAGTACTTC.

The chain joins TRBV5-8 to TRBJ2-7; 14 bases line up with TRBD2. The CDR3 covers 16 residues. The V gene end was trimmed by 5 bases and the J gene end by 3 bases; junction bases not matched to a gene: 7. Germline assignment: CDR1 SGHTS and CDR2 YDEGEE. The CDR3 nucleotides are TGTGCCAGCAGTAGTCCGGGACTAGCGGGAGTCTACGAGCAGTACTTC. As protein: CASSSPGLAGVYEQYF.

The J gene is TRBJ2-7, the V gene TRBV4-2; 7 positions agree with TRBD2. CDR1 and CDR2 from the germline V gene are LGHNA and YNFKEQ. V lost 5 bases, J lost 2 bases, and 6 bases stayed unmatched. This CDR3 spans 14 amino acids. The CDR3 spells CASSSSGPPYEQYF. CDR3 coding DNA: TGTGCCAGCAGCAGTAGCGGGCCTCCCTACGAGCAGTACTTC.

The chain links TRBV4-1 to TRBJ1-1; D remains unclear. Between the trimmed V and J ends, which lost 0 bases and 0 bases, there was a span of 11 bases. The CDR3 is 16 amino acids. Germline V gene sequence: CDR1 MGHRA, CDR2 YSYEKL. The CDR3, as DNA: TGCGCCAGCAGCCAAGAGCCCCCGGGGATGAACACTGAAGCTTTCTTT. Amino acids: CASSQEPPGMNTEAFF.

The J gene is TRBJ2-2, the V gene TRBV10-3; D is undetermined. Germline CDR1 and CDR2: ENHRY and SYGVKD. The CDR3 extends over 14 amino acids. V was pared by 3 bases and J by 1 base, with 6 bases between. DNA for the CDR3: TGTGCCATCAGTGAATCCTTGAACACCGGGGAGCTGTTTTTT. Its translation is CAISESLNTGELFF.

The chain is built from TRBV27 and TRBJ1-2; TRBD1 aligns across 8 bases. CDR1 is MNHEY and CDR2 is SMNVEV in the germline V gene (reference sequence). J gave up 7 bases and V 6 bases, and 16 bases lay outside the gene matches. This CDR3 comprises 16 residues. The CDR3 region is CASSLGASQGARGYTF. The CDR3 DNA reads as TGTGCCAGCAGCCTAGGGGCCTCTCAGGGGGCGCGTGGCTACACCTTC.

The chain couples TRBV7-9 to TRBJ2-5; the match to TRBD2 covers 11 bases. The CDR3 has 18 residues. Per germline, CDR1 SEHNR and CDR2 FQNEAQ (reference sequence). Trimming at V came to 4 bases and at J to 6 bases, leaving 16 bases not matched to a gene. The CDR3 DNA sequence: TGTGCCAGCAGCTGGGATTCGGGACTAGCGGAGGGTAGGAAGACCCAGTACTTC. Translation gives CASSWDSGLAEGRKTQYF.

The chain is built from TRBV6-5 and TRBJ2-5; D might be TRBD2 (5 bases). There are 13 residues in the CDR3. Deletions cut 7 bases from V and 5 bases from J, with 14 bases between. Per the germline V gene, CDR1 is MNHEY and CDR2 is SVGAGI. CDR3 in DNA: TGTGCCAGCAAACGAGGAGGCCCGGAGACCCAGTACTTC. Protein: CASKRGGPETQYF.

This chain joins TRBV5-1 and TRBJ2-3, with 7 bases identical to TRBD2. This CDR3 comprises 15 residues. V was clipped by 4 bases and J by 2 bases; unmatched bases: 7. Germline CDR1 and CDR2: SGHRS and YFSETQ. CDR3 sequence (DNA): TGCGCCAGCAGCCGCCGACTAGCTTCCACAGATACGCAGTATTTT. It codes for CASSRRLASTDTQYF.

The chain links TRBV2 to TRBJ1-5; D remains unclear. The germline gives CDR1 SNHLY, CDR2 FYNNEI. The length of the CDR3 is 12 residues. Trimming pared 7 bases from V and 4 bases from J, leaving 8 bases between. The CDR3 DNA is TGTGCCAGCACTATACCGAATCAGCCCCAGCATTTT. Translation gives CASTIPNQPQHF.

The chain is built from TRBV25-1 and TRBJ1-2, with 10 bases fitting TRBD1. Germline loops: CDR1 MGHDK, CDR2 SYGVNS. Trimming cost V 4 bases and J 3 bases; bases outside gene matches: 5. There are 15 residues in the CDR3. CDR3 residues: CASSARDRGYYGYTF. CDR3 nucleotide sequence: TGTGCCAGCAGTGCCCGGGACAGGGGTTACTATGGCTACACCTTC.

V gene TRBV18 combines with J gene TRBJ2-7, with TRBD1 as a possible D gene (6 bases). From germline, CDR1 is KGHSH and CDR2 LQKENI. V lost 4 bases to trimming and J lost 4 bases, with 14 bases between them. The CDR3 runs to 14 residues. CDR3 residues: CASSQVGGPYEQYF. The CDR3 DNA reads TGTGCCAGCTCACAGGTAGGGGGACCGTACGAGCAGTACTTC.